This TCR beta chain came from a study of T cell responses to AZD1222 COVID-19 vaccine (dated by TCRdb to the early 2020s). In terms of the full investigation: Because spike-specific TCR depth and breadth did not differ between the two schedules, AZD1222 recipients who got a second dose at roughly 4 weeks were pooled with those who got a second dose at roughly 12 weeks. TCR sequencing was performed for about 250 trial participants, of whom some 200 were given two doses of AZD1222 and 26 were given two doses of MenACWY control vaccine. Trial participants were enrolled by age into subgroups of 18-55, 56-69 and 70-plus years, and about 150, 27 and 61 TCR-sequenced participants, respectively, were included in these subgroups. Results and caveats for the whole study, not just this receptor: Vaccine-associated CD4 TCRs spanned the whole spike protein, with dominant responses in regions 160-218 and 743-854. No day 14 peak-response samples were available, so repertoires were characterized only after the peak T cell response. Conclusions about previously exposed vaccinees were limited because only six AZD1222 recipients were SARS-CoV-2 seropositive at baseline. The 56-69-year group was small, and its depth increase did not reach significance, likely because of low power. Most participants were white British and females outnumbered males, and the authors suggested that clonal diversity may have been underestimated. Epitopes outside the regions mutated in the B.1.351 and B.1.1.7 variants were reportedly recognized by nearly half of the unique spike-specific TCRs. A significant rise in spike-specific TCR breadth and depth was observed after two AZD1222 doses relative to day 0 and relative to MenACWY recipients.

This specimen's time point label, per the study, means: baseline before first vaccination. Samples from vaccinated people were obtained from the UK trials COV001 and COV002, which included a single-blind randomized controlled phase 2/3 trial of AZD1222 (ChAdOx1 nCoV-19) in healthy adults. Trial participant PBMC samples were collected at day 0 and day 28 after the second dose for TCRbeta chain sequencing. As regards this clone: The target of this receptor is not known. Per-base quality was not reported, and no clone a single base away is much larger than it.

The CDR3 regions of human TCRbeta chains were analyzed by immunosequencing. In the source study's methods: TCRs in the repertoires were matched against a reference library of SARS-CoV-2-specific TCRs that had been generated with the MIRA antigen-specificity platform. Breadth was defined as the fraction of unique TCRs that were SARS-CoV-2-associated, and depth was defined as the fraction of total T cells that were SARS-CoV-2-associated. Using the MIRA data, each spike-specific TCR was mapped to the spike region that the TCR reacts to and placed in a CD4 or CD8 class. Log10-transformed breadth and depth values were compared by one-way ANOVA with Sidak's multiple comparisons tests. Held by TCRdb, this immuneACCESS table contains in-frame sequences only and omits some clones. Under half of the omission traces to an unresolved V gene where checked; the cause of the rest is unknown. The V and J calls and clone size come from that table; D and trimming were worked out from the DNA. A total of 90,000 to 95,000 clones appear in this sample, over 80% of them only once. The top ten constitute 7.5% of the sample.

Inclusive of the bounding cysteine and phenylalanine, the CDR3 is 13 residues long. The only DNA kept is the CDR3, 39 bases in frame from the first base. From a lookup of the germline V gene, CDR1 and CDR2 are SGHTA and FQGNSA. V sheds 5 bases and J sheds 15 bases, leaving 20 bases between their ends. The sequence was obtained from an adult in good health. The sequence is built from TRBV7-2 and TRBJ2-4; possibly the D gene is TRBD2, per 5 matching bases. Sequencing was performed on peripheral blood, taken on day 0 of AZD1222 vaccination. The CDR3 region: CASSNLKRGIAYF. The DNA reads TGTGCCAGCAGCAACTTAAAACGGGGTATCGCGTACTTC.